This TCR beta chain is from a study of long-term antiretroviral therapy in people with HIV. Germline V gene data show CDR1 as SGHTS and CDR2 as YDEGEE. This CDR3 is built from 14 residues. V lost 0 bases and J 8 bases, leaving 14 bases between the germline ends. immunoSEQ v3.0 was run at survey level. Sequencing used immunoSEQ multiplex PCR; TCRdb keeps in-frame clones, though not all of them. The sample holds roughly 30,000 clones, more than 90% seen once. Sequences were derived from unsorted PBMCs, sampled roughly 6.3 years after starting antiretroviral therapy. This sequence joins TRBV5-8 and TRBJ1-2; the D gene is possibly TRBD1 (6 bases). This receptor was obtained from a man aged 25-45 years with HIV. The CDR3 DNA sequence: TGTGCCAGCAGCTTGGAGGGCAGGGGCAGGGGCTACACCTTC. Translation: CASSLEGRGRGYTF.